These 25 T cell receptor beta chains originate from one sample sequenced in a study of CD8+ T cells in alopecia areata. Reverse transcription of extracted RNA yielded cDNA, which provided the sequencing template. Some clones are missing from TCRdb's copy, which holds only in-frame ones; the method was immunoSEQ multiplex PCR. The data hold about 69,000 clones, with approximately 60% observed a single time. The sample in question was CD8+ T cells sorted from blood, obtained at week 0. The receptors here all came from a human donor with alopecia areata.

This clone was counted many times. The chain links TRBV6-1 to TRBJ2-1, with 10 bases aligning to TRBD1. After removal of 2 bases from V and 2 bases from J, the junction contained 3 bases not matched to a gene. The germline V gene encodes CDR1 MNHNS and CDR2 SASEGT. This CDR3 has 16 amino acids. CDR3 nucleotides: TGTGCCAGCAGTGAAAAGACAGGGGGCGCCTACAATGAGCAGTTCTTC. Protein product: CASSEKTGGAYNEQFF.

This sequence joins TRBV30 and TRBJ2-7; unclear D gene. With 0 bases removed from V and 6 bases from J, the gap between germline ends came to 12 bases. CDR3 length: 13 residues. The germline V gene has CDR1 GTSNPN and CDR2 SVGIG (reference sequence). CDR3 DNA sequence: TGTGCCTGGAGTGTACCCCTGCTGAGCGAGCAGTACTTC. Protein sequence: CAWSVPLLSEQYF.

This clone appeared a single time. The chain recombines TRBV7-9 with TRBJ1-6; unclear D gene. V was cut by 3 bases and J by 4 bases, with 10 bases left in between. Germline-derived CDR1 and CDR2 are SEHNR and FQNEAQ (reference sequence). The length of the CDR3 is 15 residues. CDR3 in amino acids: CASSFGQPYNSPLHF. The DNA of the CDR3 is TGTGCCAGCAGCTTTGGGCAGCCATATAATTCACCCCTCCACTTT.

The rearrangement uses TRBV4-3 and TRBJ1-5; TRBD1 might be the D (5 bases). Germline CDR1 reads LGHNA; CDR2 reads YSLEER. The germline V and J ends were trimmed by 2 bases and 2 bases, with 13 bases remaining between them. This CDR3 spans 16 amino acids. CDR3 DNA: TGCGCCAGCAGCCAATCCGCTACAGGCGGCAATCAGCCCCAGCATTTT. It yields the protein CASSQSATGGNQPQHF.

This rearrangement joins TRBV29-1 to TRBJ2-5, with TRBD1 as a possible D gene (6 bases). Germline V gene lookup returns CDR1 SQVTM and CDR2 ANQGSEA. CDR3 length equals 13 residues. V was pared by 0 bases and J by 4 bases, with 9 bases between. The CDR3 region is CSVEEGGIETQYF. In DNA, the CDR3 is TGCAGCGTTGAAGAAGGGGGTATAGAGACCCAGTACTTC.

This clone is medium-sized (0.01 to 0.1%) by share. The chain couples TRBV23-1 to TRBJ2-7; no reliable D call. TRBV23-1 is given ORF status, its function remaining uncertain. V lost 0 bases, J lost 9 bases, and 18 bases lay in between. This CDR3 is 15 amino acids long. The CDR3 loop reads CASSQSVPLLAVQYF. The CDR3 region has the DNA TGCGCCAGCAGTCAATCGGTCCCACTTCTCGCGGTGCAGTACTTC.

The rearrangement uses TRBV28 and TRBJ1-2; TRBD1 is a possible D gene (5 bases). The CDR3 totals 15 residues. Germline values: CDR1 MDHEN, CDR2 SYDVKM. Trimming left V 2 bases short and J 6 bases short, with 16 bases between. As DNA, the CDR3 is TGTGCCAGCAGTTTAGAGCCGGGGGATATAAATGGCTACACCTTC. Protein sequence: CASSLEPGDINGYTF.

CDR3 in amino acids: CASSPVGPNYEQYF. CDR3 nucleotide sequence: TGTGCCAGCAGCCCCGTAGGACCTAACTACGAGCAGTACTTC. The chain links TRBV7-2 to TRBJ2-7; D uncertain. The V gene lost 5 bases and the J gene lost 3 bases, with 14 bases spanning the gap. The CDR3 runs to 14 residues. CDR1 is SGHTA and CDR2 is FQGNSA in the germline V gene.

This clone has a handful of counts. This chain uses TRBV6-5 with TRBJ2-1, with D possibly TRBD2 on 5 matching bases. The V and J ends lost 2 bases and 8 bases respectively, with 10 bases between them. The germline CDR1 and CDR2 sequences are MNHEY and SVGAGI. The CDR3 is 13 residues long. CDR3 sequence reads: CASSYGSSDEQFF. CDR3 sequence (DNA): TGTGCCAGCAGTTACGGTAGTAGCGATGAGCAGTTCTTC.

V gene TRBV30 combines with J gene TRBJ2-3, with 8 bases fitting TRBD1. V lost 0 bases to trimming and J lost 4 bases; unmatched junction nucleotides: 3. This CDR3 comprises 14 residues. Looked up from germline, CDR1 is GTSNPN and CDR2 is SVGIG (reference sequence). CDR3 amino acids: CAWSVGQGADTQYF. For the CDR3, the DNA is TGTGCCTGGAGTGTAGGACAGGGAGCAGATACGCAGTATTTT. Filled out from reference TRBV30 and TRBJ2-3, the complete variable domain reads SQTIHQWPATLVQPVGSPLSLECTVEGTSNPNLYWYRQAAGRGLQLLFYSVGIGQISSEVPQNLSASRPQDRQFILSSKKLLLSDSGFYLCAWSVGQGADTQYFGPGTRLTVL.

The CDR3 nucleotides are TGTGCCTGGAGACCGGGACAGGTCTCCTACGAGCAGTACTTC. Amino acid sequence: CAWRPGQVSYEQYF. This sequence joins TRBV30 and TRBJ2-7, with 8 positions matching TRBD1. This CDR3 is built from 14 residues. CDR1 GTSNPN and CDR2 SVGIG come from the germline V gene (reference sequence). Trimming removed 3 bases from V and 0 bases from J; junction bases left unmatched: 4.

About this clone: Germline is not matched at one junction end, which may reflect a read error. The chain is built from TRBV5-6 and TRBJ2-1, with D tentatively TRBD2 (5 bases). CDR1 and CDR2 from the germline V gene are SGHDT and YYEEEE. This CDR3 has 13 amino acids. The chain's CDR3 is CASSLAGYNGGVF. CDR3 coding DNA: TGTGCCAGCAGCTTGGCGGGGTACAATGGTGGGGTCTTC.

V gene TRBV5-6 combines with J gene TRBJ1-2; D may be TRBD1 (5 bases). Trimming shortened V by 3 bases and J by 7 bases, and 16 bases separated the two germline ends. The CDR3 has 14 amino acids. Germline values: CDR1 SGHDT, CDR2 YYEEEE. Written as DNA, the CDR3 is TGTGCCAGCAGCTCATACGGTGGGGCGAGTGGCTACACCTTC. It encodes CASSSYGGASGYTF. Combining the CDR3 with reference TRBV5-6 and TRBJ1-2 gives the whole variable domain DAGVTQSPTHLIKTRGQQVTLRCSPKSGHDTVSWYQQALGQGPQFIFQYYEEEERQRGNFPDRFSGHQFPNYSSELNVNALLLGDSALYLCASSSYGGASGYTFGSGTRLTVV.

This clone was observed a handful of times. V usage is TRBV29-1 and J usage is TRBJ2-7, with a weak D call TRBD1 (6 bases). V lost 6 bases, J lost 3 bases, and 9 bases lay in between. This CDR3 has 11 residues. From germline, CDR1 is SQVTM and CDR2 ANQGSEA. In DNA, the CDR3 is TGCAGCGTGAAACAGGGCTACGAGCAGTACTTC. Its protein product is CSVKQGYEQYF.

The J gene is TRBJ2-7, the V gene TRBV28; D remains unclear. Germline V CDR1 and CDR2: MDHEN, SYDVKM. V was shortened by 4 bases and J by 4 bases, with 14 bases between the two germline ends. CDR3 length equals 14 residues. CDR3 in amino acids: CASSSPAEGYEQYF. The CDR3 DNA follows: TGTGCCAGCAGTTCGCCCGCTGAAGGGTACGAGCAGTACTTC.

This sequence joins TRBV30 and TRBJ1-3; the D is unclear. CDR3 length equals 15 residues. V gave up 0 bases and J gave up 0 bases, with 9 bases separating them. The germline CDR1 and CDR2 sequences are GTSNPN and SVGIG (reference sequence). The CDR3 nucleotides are TGTGCCTGGAGTGTACGAGCTTACTCTGGAAACACCATATATTTT. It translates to CAWSVRAYSGNTIYF.

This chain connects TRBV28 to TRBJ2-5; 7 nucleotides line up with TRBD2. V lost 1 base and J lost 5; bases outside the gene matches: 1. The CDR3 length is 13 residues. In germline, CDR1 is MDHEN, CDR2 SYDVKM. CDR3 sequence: CASSLLGGETQYF. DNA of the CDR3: TGTGCCAGCAGTTTATTGGGGGGGGAGACCCAGTACTTC.

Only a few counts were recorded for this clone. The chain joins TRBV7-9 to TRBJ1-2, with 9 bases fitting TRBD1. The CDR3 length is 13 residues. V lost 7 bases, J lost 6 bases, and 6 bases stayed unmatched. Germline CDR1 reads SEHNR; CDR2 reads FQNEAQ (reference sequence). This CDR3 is CASTVNRGHGYTF. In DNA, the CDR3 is TGTGCCAGCACCGTTAACAGGGGGCATGGCTACACCTTC.

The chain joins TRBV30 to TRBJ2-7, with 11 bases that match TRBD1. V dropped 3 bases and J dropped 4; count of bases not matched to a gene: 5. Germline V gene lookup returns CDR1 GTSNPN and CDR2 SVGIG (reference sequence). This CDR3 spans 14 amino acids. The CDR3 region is CAWRFGTGGYEQYF. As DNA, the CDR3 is TGTGCCTGGAGATTTGGGACAGGGGGTTACGAGCAGTACTTC.

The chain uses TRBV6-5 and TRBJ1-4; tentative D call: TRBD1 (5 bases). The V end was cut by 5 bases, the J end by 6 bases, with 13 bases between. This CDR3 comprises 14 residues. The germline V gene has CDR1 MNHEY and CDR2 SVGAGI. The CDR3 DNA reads TGTGCCAGCAGTGAAGGCGGGGGATATGAAAAACTGTTTTTT. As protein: CASSEGGGYEKLFF.

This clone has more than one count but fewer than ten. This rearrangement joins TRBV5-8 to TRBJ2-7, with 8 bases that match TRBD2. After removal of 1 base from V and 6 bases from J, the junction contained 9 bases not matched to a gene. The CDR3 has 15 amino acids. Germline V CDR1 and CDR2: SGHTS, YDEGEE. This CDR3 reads CASSLLVAGNGEQYF. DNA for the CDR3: TGTGCCAGCAGCTTGCTGGTAGCGGGAAACGGCGAGCAGTACTTC.

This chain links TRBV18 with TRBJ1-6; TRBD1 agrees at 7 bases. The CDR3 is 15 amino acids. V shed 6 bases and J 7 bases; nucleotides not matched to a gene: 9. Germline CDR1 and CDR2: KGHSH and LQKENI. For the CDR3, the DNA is TGTGCCAGCTCCCCGGAGAGCAGGGGGAATTCACCCCTCCACTTT. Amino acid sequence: CASSPESRGNSPLHF.

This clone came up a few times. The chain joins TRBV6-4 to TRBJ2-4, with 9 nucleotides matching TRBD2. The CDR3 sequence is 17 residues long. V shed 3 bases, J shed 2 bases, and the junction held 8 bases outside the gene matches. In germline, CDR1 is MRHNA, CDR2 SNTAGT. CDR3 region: CASSESAGGATKNIQYF. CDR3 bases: TGTGCCAGCAGTGAATCCGCGGGGGGGGCAACCAAAAACATTCAGTACTTC.

The CDR3 bases are TGCAGCGTGCACGCACCACAGACTAGCGGGAGCTCCTACGAGCAGTACTTC. Amino acid sequence: CSVHAPQTSGSSYEQYF. The chain carries TRBV29-1 and TRBJ2-7, with 12 bases lining up with TRBD2. Germline V gene data show CDR1 as SQVTM and CDR2 as ANQGSEA. This CDR3 has 17 residues. Trimming took 6 bases from V and 0 from J; bases not matched to a gene: 12.

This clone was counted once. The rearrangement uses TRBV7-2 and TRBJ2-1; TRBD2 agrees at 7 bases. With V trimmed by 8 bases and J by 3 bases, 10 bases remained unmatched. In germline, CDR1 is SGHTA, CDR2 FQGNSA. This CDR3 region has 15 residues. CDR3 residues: CASALGGGDYNEQFF. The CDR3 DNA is TGTGCCAGCGCCCTGGGGGGAGGGGACTACAATGAGCAGTTCTTC.